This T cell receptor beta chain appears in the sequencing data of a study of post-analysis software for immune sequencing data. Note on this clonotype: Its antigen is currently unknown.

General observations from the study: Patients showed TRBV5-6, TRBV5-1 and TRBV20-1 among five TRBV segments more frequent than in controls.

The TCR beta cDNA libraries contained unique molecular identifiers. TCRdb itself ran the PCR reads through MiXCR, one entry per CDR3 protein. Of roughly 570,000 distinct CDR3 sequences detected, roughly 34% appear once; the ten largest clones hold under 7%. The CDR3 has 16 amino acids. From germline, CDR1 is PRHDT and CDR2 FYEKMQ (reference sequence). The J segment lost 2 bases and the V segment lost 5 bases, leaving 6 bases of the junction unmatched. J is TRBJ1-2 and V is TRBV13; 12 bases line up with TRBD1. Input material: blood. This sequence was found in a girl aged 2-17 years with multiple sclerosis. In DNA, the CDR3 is TGTGCCAGCAGCCCGGGGACAGGGGGCCCAAACTATGGCTACACCTTC. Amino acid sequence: CASSPGTGGPNYGYTF.